Listed below are T cell receptor beta chains from one sample, sequenced in a study of blood T cell repertoires in COVID-19. The assay was immunoSEQ multiplex PCR, and TCRdb's table has in-frame clones only and misses some. This sample has 200,000 to 250,000 clones, with roughly 84% found just once. The sample consisted of peripheral blood. Every receptor here comes from a man younger than 40 with active or convalescent COVID-19. Both conserved end residues are part of each CDR3. Each record gives: J gene, clone size, D gene, V gene, CDR3 DNA, CDR3 protein. The D gene is left open where the match is weak. Not every row has a clone size; where given, it reads once, few, many or a size class.

TRBJ2-3,once,NA,TRBV5-6,TGTGCCAGCAGCTCCCCTCTGGACTTATTCACAGATACGCAGTATTTT,CASSSPLDLFTDTQYF
TRBJ1-5,NA,NA,TRBV9,TGTGCCAGCAGCTCTTCCGGGACTCTGAATCAGCCCCAGCATTTT,CASSSSGTLNQPQHF
TRBJ1-3,NA,NA,TRBV6-5,TGTGCCAGCAGTTACGAGGGGACATATGGAAACACCATATATTTT,CASSYEGTYGNTIYF
TRBJ1-4,NA,NA,TRBV15,TGTGCCACCAGCAGAGCGCCTTCTTCTTCTCTAAGTGAAAAACTGTTTTTT,CATSRAPSSSLSEKLFF
TRBJ1-1,NA,TRBD1,TRBV27,TGTGCCAGCTGGGGGACAGGTTTAGTTGAAGCTTTCTTT,CASWGTGLVEAFF
TRBJ2-1,few,NA,TRBV6-5,TGTGCCAGCAGTTACAGCAGGGCACCCCCGCAAGGCGAGCAGTTCTTC,CASSYSRAPPQGEQFF
TRBJ2-1,NA,TRBD2,TRBV6-2/TRBV6-3,TGTGCCAGCAGTACCAACCTTGGACTAGCGGGTGAGCAGTTCTTC,CASSTNLGLAGEQFF
TRBJ2-3,NA,TRBD2,TRBV12-3/TRBV12-4,TGTGCCAGCAGTCTCTCTAGCGGGGCGCAGTATTTT,CASSLSSGAQYF
TRBJ1-2,NA,NA,TRBV6-6,TGTGCCAGCAGTTACTCGTTGAGTAAGATGGAGTATGGCTACACCTTC,CASSYSLSKMEYGYTF
TRBJ2-1,NA,NA,TRBV18,TGTGCCAGCTCACCATCCCTTCGGAATGAGCAGTTCTTC,CASSPSLRNEQFF
TRBJ1-4,NA,TRBD1,TRBV5-1,TGCGCCAGTTCTGACTACCGGGACAGGGGAGAAAAACTGTTTTTT,CASSDYRDRGEKLFF
TRBJ1-1,NA,NA,TRBV6-2/TRBV6-3,TGTGCCAGCAGTTTGACTTATCGACAGGCTGAAGCTTTCTTT,CASSLTYRQAEAFF
TRBJ2-7,NA,NA,TRBV7-2,TGTGCCAGCAGCTTTGCCGGGACTCAAACCTACGAGCAGTACTTC,CASSFAGTQTYEQYF
TRBJ2-3,NA,NA,TRBV6-5,TGTGCCAGCAGTTACTCTGGGAGCGGTACGCAGTATTTT,CASSYSGSGTQYF
TRBJ2-3,NA,TRBD2,TRBV9,TGTGCCAGCAGCGTAGATCCGCGGGGGAGGCGCACAGATACGCAGTATTTT,CASSVDPRGRRTDTQYF
TRBJ2-3,NA,TRBD2,TRBV24-1,TGTGCCACCAGTGACACGACTAGCGGGAGTGCAGATACGCAGTATTTT,CATSDTTSGSADTQYF
TRBJ2-2,NA,NA,TRBV7-5,TGTGTCAGAAGAAAGCCGGGACAGGTTGACACCGGGGAGCTGTTTTTT,CVRRKPGQVDTGELFF
TRBJ1-2,NA,NA,TRBV6-5,TGTGCCAGCAGGCCCCGGGGAAATAACTATGGCTACACCTTC,CASRPRGNNYGYTF
TRBJ2-1,NA,TRBD1,TRBV19,TGTGCCAGTGGACAGGGAAATGAGCAGTTCTTC,CASGQGNEQFF
TRBJ1-1,many,NA,TRBV14,TGTGCCAGCAGCCCCACACAGAACACTGAAGCTTTCTTT,CASSPTQNTEAFF
TRBJ1-6,NA,NA,TRBV9,TGTGCCAGCAGCGTAGGTCACGGGGCCCTCCACTTT,CASSVGHGALHF
TRBJ1-2,NA,NA,TRBV28,TGTGCCAGCAGTGAACGGGGGGGCGGTAACTATGGCTACACCTTC,CASSERGGGNYGYTF
TRBJ2-7,NA,NA,TRBV12-3/TRBV12-4,TGTGCCAGCAGTTTGGGCGGGGAGCAGTACTTC,CASSLGGEQYF
TRBJ1-4,few,TRBD1,TRBV3-1/TRBV3-2,TGTGCCAGCAGCCAATTTCTGACAGGGGGCGAAAAACTGTTTTTT,CASSQFLTGGEKLFF
TRBJ2-7,NA,TRBD1,TRBV6-5,TGTGCCAGCTCCCCATTGGCGGACAGGGTGTACGAGCAGTACTTC,CASSPLADRVYEQYF
TRBJ2-3,NA,TRBD2,TRBV15,TGTGCCACCGCCAGTGGCGGGGGGAAGGATACGCAGTATTTT,CATASGGGKDTQYF
TRBJ1-1,few,NA,TRBV4-1,TGCGCCAGCAGCCGAGGGGACTCAAGGGAAGCTTTCTTT,CASSRGDSREAFF
TRBJ2-1,once,TRBD2,TRBV25-1,TGTGCCAGCAGTCGCAGCGGGAGTAATATTGGGGATGAGCAGTTCTTC,CASSRSGSNIGDEQFF
TRBJ2-1,NA,NA,TRBV6-2/TRBV6-3,TGTGCCAGCAGTTACTACGGGATAGAGGCGTACAATGAGCAGTTCTTC,CASSYYGIEAYNEQFF
TRBJ2-7,NA,NA,TRBV28,TGTGCCAGCAGGGGGGGGGCCCCAACCTACGAGCAGTACTTC,CASRGGAPTYEQYF
TRBJ1-5,NA,TRBD1,TRBV9,TGTGCCAGCAGCCGGACAGGGCGCAATCAGCCCCAGCATTTT,CASSRTGRNQPQHF
TRBJ2-1,NA,TRBD2,TRBV9,TGTGCCAGCAGCGTAGAGGCGGGAGGGCCGAGTGAGCAGTTCTTC,CASSVEAGGPSEQFF
TRBJ1-3,NA,NA,TRBV6-5,TGTGCCAGTAGACAGTCTGAAAGCTCTGGAAACACCATATATTTT,CASRQSESSGNTIYF
TRBJ2-5,NA,NA,TRBV7-2,TGTGCCAGCAGCCCCGACACTCTTGGAACCCAGTACTTC,CASSPDTLGTQYF
TRBJ1-2,NA,TRBD1,TRBV19,TGTGCCAGTAGTACTCCTCGGGACAGGGCTCGGTACTATGGCTACACCTTC,CASSTPRDRARYYGYTF
TRBJ2-3,NA,NA,TRBV7-9,TGTGCCAGCAGCCCGGCGGGAAGTACTGCAGATACGCAGTATTTT,CASSPAGSTADTQYF